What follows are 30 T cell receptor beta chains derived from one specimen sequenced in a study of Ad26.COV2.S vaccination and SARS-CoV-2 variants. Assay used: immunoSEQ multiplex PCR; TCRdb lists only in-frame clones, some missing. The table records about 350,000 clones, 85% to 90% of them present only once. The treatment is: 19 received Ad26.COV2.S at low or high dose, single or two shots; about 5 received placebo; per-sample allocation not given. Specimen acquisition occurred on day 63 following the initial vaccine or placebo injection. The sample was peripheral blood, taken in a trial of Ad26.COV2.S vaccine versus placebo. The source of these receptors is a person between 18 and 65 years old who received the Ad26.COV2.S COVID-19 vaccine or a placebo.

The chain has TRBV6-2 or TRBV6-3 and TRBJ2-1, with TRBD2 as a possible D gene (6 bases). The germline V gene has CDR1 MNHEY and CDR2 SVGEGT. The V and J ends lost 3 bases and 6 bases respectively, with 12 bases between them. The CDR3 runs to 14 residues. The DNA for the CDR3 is TGTGCCAGCAGTTATCTTGGCGGGATCAATGAGCAGTTCTTC. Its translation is CASSYLGGINEQFF.

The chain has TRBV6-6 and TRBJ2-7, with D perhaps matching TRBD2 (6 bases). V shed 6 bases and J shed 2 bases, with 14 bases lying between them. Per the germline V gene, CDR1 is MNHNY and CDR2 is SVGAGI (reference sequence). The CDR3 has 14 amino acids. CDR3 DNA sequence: TGTGCCAGCAGCCGGGACTTCGGGGCCTACGAGCAGTACTTC. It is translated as CASSRDFGAYEQYF.

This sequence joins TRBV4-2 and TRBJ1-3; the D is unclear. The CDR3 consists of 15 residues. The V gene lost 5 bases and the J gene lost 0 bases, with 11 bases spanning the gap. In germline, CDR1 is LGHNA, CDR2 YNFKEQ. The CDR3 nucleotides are TGTGCCAGCAGCGAATCGGTGAGCTCTGGAAACACCATATATTTT. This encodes CASSESVSSGNTIYF.

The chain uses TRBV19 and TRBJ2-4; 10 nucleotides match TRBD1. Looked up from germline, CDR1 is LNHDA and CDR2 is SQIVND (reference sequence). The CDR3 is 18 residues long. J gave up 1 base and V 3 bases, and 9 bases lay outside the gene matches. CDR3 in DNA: TGTGCCAGTAGTATCGAGCCAGGGACAGGGGTGGCCAAAAACATTCAGTACTTC. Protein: CASSIEPGTGVAKNIQYF. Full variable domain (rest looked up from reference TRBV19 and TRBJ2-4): DGGITQSPKYLFRKEGQNVTLSCEQNLNHDAMYWYRQDPGQGLRLIYYSQIVNDFQKGDIAEGYSVSREKKESFPLTVTSAQKNPTAFYLCASSIEPGTGVAKNIQYFGAGTRLSVL.

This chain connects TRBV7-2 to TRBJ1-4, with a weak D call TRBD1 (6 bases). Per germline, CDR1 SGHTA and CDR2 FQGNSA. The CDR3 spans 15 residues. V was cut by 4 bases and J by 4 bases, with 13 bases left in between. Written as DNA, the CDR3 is TGTGCCAGCAGCTGGACGACAGGACATAATGAAAAACTGTTTTTT. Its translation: CASSWTTGHNEKLFF.

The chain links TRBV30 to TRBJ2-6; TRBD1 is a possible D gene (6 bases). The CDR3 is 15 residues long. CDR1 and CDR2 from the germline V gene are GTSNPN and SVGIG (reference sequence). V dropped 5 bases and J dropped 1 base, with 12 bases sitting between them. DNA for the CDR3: TGTGCCTGGCAGATACAGGGTTCTGGGGCCAACGTCCTGACTTTC. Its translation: CAWQIQGSGANVLTF.

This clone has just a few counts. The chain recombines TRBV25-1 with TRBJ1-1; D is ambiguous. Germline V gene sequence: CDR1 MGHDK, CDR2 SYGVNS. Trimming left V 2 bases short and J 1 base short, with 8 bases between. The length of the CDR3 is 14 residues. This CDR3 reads CASSEEEENTEAFF. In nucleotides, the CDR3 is TGTGCCAGCAGTGAAGAGGAAGAGAACACTGAAGCTTTCTTT.

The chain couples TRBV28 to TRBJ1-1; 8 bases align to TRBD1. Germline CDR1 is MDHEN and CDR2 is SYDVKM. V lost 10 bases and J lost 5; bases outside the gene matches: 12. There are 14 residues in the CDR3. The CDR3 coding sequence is TGTGCCACCCAATCGCAGGGGGCTGAGACTGAAGCTTTCTTT. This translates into CATQSQGAETEAFF.

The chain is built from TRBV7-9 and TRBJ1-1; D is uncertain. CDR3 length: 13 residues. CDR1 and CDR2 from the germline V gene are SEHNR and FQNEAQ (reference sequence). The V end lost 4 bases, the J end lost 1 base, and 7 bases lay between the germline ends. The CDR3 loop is CASSSGPNTEAFF. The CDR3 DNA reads TGTGCCAGCAGCTCTGGCCCGAACACTGAAGCTTTCTTT.

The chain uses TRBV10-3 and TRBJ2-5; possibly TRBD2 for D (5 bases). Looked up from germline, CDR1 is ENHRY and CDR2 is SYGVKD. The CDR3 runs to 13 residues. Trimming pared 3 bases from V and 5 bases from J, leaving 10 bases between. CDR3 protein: CAISEGGRETQYF. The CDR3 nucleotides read TGTGCCATCAGTGAAGGAGGCCGGGAGACCCAGTACTTC.

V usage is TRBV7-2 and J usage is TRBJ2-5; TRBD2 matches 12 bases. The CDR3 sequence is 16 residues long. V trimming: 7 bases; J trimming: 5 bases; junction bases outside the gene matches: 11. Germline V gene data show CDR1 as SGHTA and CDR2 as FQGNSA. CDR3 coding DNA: TGTGCCAGCAAAGGGGCTAGCGGGAGGGCCCGGGAGACCCAGTACTTC. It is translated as CASKGASGRARETQYF.

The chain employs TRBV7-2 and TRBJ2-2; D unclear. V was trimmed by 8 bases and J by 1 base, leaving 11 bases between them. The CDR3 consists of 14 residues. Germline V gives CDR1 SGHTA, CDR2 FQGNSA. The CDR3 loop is CASRSEVNTGELFF. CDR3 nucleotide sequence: TGTGCCAGCCGGAGCGAGGTGAACACCGGGGAGCTGTTTTTT.

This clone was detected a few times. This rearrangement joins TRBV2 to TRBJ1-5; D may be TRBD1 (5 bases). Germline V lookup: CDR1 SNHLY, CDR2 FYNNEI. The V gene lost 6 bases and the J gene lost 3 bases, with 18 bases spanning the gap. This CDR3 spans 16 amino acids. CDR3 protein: CASSTKQGENNQPQHF. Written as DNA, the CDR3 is TGTGCCAGCAGCACTAAGCAGGGTGAGAACAATCAGCCCCAGCATTTT.

CDR3 nucleotide sequence: TGTGCCTGGAACCGCTTGGGCCCGGTTGTCTACGAGCAGTACTTC. Its protein product is CAWNRLGPVVYEQYF. The chain joins TRBV30 to TRBJ2-7; D is unclear. The germline CDR1 and CDR2 sequences are GTSNPN and SVGIG (reference sequence). Trimming shortened V by 4 bases and J by 3 bases, and 19 bases separated the two germline ends. The CDR3 sequence is 15 residues long.

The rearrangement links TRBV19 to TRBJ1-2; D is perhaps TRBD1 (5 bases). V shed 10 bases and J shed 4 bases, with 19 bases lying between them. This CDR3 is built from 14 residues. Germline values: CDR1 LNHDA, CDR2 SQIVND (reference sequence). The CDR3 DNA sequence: TGTGCCACCCAACCAGGGTTTGTGGGCTATGGCTACACCTTC. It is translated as CATQPGFVGYGYTF.

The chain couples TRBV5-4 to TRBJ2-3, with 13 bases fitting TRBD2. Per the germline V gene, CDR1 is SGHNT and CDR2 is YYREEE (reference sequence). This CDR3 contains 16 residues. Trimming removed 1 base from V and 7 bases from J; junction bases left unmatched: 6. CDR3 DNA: TGTGCCAGCAGCTTGCCCGGGACTAGCGGGATGAATACGCAGTATTTT. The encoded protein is CASSLPGTSGMNTQYF.

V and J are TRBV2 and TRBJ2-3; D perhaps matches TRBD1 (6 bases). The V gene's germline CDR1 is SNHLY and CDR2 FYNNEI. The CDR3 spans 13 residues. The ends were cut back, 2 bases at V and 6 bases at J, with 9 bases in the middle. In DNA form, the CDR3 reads TGTGCCAGCAGTGAATTTAGGGGGGATACGCAGTATTTT. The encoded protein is CASSEFRGDTQYF.

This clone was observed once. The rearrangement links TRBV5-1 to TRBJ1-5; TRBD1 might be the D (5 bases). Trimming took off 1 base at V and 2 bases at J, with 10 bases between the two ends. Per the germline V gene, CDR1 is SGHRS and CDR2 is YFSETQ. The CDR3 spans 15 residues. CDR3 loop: CASSLNGQRNQPQHF. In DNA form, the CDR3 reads TGCGCCAGCAGCTTGAACGGACAACGCAATCAGCCCCAGCATTTT.

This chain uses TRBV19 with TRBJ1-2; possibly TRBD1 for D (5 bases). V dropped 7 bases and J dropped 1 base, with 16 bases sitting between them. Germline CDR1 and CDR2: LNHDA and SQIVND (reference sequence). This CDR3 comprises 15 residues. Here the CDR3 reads CASTRTREINYGYTF. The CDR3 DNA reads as TGTGCCAGTACAAGGACACGGGAGATTAACTATGGCTACACCTTC.

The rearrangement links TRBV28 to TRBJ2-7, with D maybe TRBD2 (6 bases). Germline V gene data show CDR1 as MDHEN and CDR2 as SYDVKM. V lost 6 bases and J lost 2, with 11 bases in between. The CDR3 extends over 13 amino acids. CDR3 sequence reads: CASREAGTYEQYF. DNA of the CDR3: TGTGCCAGCAGGGAAGCGGGCACCTACGAGCAGTACTTC.

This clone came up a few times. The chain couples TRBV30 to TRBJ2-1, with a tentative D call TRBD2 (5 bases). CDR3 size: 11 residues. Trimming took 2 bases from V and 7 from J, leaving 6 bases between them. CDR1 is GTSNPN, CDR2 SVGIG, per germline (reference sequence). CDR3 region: CAWSRGNEQFF. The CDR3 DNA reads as TGTGCCTGGAGTCGAGGGAATGAGCAGTTCTTC. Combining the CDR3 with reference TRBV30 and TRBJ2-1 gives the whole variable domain SQTIHQWPATLVQPVGSPLSLECTVEGTSNPNLYWYRQAAGRGLQLLFYSVGIGQISSEVPQNLSASRPQDRQFILSSKKLLLSDSGFYLCAWSRGNEQFFGPGTRLTVL.

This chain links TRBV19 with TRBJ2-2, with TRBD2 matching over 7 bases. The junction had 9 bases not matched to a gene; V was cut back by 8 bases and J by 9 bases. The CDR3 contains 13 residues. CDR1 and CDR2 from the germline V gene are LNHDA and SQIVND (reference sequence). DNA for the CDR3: TGTGCCAGTCAGTCTCGGGGGGAGAGGGAGCTGTTTTTT. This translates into CASQSRGERELFF.

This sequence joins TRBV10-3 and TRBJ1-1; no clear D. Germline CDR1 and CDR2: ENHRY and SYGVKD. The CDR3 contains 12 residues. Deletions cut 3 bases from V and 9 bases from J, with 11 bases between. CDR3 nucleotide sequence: TGTGCCATCAGTGATGGGCAGACAAAAGCTTTCTTT. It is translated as CAISDGQTKAFF.

The chain's CDR3 is CAWMGQGGWSPLHF. CDR3 DNA sequence: TGTGCCTGGATGGGACAGGGAGGATGGTCACCCCTCCACTTT. The chain uses TRBV30 and TRBJ1-6, with 9 bases fitting TRBD1. V trimming: 4 bases; J trimming: 10 bases; junction bases outside the gene matches: 8. CDR3 length: 14 residues. In germline, CDR1 is GTSNPN, CDR2 SVGIG (reference sequence).

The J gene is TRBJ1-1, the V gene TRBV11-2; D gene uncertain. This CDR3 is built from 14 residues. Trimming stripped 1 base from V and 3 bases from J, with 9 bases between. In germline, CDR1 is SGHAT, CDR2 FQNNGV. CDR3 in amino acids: CASSLGRAYTEAFF. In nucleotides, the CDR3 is TGTGCCAGCAGCTTAGGAAGGGCCTACACTGAAGCTTTCTTT.

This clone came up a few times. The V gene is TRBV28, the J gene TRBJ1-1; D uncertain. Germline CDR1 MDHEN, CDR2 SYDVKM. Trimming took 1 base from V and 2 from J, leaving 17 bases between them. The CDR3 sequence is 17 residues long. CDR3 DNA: TGTGCCAGCAGTTTATTTCAGGTAATGGCAGAAAACACTGAAGCTTTCTTT. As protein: CASSLFQVMAENTEAFF.

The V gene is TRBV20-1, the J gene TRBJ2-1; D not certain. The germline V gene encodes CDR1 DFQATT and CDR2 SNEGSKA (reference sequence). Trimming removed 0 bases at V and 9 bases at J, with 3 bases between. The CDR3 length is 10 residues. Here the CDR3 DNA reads TGCAGTGCTAGAGATGCTGAGCAGTTCTTC. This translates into CSARDAEQFF.

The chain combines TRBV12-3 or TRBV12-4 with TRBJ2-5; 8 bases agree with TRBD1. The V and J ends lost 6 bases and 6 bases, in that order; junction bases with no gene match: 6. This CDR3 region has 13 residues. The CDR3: CASSPDRGQTQYF. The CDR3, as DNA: TGTGCCAGCAGCCCCGACAGGGGTCAGACCCAGTACTTC.

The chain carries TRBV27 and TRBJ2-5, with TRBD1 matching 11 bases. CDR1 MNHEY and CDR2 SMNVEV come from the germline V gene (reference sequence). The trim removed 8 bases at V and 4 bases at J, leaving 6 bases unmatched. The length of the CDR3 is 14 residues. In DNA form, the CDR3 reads TGTGCCAGCGGGACAGGGGGAAGTCCAGAGACCCAGTACTTC. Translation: CASGTGGSPETQYF.

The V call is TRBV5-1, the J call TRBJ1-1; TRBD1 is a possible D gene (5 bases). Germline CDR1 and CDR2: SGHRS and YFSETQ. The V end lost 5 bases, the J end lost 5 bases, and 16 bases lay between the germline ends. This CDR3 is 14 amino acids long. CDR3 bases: TGCGCCAGCAGAAAGATAGGGGATGGGACTGAAGCTTTCTTT. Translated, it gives CASRKIGDGTEAFF.